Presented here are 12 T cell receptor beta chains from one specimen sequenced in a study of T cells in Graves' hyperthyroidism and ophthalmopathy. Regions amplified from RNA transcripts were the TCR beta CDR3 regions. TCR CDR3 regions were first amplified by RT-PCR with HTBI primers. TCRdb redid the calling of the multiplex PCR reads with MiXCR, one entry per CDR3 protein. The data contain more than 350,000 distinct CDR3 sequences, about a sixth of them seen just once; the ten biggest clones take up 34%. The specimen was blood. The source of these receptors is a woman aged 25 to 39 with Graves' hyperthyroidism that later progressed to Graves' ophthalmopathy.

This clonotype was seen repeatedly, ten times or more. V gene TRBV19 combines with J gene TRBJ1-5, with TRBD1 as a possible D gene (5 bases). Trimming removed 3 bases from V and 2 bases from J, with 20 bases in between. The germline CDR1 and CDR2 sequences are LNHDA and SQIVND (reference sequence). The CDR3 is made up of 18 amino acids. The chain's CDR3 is CASSIRDRRVDGNQPQHF. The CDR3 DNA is TGTGCCAGTAGTATTAGGGACCGCCGCGTGGATGGCAATCAGCCCCAGCATTTT.

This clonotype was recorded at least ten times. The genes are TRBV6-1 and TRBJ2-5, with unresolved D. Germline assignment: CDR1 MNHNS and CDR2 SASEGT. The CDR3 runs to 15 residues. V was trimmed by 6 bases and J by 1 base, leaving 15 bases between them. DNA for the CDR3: TGTGCCAGCAGGAGAGCCCCCCGCGGCCAAGAGACCCAGTACTTC. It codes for CASRRAPRGQETQYF.

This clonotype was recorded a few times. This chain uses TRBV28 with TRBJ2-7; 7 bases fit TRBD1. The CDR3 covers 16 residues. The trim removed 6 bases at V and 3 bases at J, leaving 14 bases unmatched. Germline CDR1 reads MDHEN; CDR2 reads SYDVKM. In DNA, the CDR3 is TGTGCCAGCAGCGATGGTGCCGTACAGGGGTACTACGAGCAGTACTTC. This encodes CASSDGAVQGYYEQYF.

The CDR3 bases are TGTGCCAGTAGTCCCCAGGGGTGGCGGGAGCAGGAGGGGCGGTTCTTC. This translates into CASSPQGWREQEGRFF. The chain uses TRBV19 and TRBJ2-1, with D perhaps TRBD2 (7 bases). The CDR3 loop spans 16 amino acids. Trimming cost V 5 bases and J 15 bases, with 29 bases left between them. CDR1 and CDR2 (germline): LNHDA, SQIVND (reference sequence).

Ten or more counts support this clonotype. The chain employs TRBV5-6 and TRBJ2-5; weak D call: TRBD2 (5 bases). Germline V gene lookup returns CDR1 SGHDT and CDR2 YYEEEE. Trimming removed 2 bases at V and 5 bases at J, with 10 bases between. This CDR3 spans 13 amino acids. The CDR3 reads CASSFVGEETQYF. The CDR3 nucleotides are TGTGCCAGCAGCTTTGTGGGAGAGGAGACCCAGTACTTC.

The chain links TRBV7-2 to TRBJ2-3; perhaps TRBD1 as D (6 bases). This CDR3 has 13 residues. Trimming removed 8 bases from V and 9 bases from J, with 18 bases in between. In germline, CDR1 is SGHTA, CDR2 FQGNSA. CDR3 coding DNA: TGTGCCAGCTCATCAAACAGGGCAAGCACGCAGTATTTT. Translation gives CASSSNRASTQYF.

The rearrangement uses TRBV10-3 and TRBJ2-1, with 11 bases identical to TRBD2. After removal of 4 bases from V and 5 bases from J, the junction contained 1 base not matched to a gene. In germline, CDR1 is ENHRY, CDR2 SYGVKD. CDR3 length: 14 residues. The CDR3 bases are TGTGCCATCAGTGTTAGCGGGGGGGACAATGAGCAGTTCTTC. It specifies CAISVSGGDNEQFF.

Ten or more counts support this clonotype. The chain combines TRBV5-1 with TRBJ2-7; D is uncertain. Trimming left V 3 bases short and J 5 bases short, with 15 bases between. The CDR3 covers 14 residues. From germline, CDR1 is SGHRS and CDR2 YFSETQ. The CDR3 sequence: CASSSGPGPHEQYF. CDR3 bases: TGCGCCAGCAGCTCCGGTCCGGGTCCCCACGAGCAGTACTTC.

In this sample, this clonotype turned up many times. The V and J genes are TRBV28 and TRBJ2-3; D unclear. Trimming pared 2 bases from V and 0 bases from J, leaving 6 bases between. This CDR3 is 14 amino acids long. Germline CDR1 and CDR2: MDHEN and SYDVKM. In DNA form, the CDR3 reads TGTGCCAGCAGTTTACTCGTAAGCACAGATACGCAGTATTTT. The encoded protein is CASSLLVSTDTQYF.

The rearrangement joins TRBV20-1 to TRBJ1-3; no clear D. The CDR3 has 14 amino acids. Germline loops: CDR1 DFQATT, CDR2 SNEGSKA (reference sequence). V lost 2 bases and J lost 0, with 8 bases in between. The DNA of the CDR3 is TGCAGTGCTAGAACCAGCCACTCTGGAAACACCATATATTTT. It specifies CSARTSHSGNTIYF.

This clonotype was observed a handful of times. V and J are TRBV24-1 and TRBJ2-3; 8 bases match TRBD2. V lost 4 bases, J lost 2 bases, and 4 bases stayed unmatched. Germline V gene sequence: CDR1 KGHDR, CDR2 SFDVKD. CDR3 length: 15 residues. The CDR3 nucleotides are TGTGCCACCAGTGACCCGGGGGGGGCCACAGATACGCAGTATTTT. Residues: CATSDPGGATDTQYF.

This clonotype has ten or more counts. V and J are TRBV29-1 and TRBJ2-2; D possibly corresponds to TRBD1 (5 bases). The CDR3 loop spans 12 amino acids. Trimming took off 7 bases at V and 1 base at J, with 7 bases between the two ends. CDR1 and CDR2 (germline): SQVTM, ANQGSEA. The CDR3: CSAQENTGELFF. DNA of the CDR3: TGCAGCGCACAGGAGAACACCGGGGAGCTGTTTTTT.